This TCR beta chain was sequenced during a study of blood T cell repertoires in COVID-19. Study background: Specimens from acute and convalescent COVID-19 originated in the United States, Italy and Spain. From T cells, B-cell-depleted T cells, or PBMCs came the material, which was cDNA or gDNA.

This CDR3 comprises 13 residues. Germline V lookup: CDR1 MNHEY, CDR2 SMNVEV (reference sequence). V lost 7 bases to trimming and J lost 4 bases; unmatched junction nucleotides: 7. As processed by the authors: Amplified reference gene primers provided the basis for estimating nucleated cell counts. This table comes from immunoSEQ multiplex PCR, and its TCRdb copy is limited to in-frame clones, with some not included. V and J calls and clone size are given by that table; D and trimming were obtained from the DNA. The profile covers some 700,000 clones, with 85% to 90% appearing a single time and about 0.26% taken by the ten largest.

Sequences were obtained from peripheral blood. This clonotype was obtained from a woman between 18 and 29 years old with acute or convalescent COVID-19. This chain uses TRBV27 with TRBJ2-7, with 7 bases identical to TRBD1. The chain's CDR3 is CASKPTGRYEQYF. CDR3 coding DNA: TGTGCCAGCAAACCGACAGGGCGATACGAGCAGTACTTC.